Each of the 31 T cell receptor beta chains below was sequenced from the same sample in a study of CD8+CD57+ T cells in acquired aplastic anemia. TCR beta VDJ and CDR3 profiles were obtained from a genomic DNA template. One entry per CDR3 protein, called by TCRdb with MiXCR from the reads. The table shows about 120,000 distinct CDR3 sequences, with under 60% occurring only once. Patients sequenced had flow cytometry evidence of CD8+CD57+ cell expansion. The sample comprised sorted CD4+, CD8+, or CD8+CD57+ T cells (not recorded which) from PBMCs. The source is a human donor with aplastic anemia.

The chain couples TRBV7-8 to TRBJ1-6, with 8 bases aligning to TRBD1. The CDR3 is 16 residues long. In germline, CDR1 is SGHVS, CDR2 FQNEAQ. J lost 9 bases, V lost 5 bases, and 12 bases had no gene match. The CDR3 reads CASSNQVGTGGSPLHF. For the CDR3, the DNA is TGTGCCAGCAGCAACCAAGTGGGGACAGGAGGTTCACCCCTCCACTTT.

The chain links TRBV10-3 to TRBJ2-7; weak D call: TRBD1 (5 bases). CDR1 is ENHRY and CDR2 is SYGVKD in the germline V gene. CDR3 size: 15 residues. Trimming took off 6 bases at V and 0 bases at J, with 15 bases between the two ends. The CDR3 is CAIRPDSFNSYEQYF. As DNA, the CDR3 is TGTGCCATCAGGCCAGACAGTTTCAACTCCTACGAGCAGTACTTC.

This clonotype was seen a few times. This chain joins TRBV28 and TRBJ1-5; D call uncertain. CDR1 and CDR2 from the germline V gene are MDHEN and SYDVKM. There are 15 residues in the CDR3. Trimming left V 6 bases short and J 2 bases short, with 14 bases between. In DNA, the CDR3 is TGTGCCAGCAGCCCGATGGTGGGAGGCAATCAGCCCCAGCATTTT. This translates into CASSPMVGGNQPQHF.

This chain connects TRBV20-1 to TRBJ1-5; tentatively, D is TRBD1 (6 bases). The germline gives CDR1 DFQATT, CDR2 SNEGSKA (reference sequence). Deletions cut 0 bases from V and 14 bases from J, with 11 bases between. The length of the CDR3 is 11 residues. The CDR3 nucleotides are TGCAGTGCTAGAGAGGGGACAACGAAGCATTTT. It is translated as CSAREGTTKHF.

CDR3 loop: CASSLVTRDEQFF. The CDR3 DNA follows: TGTGCCAGCAGCTTAGTAACTAGGGATGAGCAGTTCTTC. The genes are TRBV7-6 and TRBJ2-1, with D possibly matching TRBD2 (5 bases). Trimming took 1 base from V and 8 from J, leaving 9 bases between them. The CDR3 extends over 13 amino acids. Germline V gene sequence: CDR1 SGHVS, CDR2 FNYEAQ.

This chain joins TRBV29-1 and TRBJ2-7; 7 bases are a match to TRBD2. From germline, CDR1 is SQVTM and CDR2 ANQGSEA. The CDR3 is 10 amino acids. Trimming at V came to 4 bases and at J to 6 bases, leaving 0 bases not matched to a gene. The chain's CDR3 is CSVGGGEQYF. CDR3 bases: TGCAGCGTTGGGGGGGGCGAGCAGTACTTC.

This clonotype appeared a few times. This may be a read error, as it is one base from a much larger clone. This chain connects TRBV6-5 to TRBJ2-7; 7 nucleotides match TRBD1. Germline V gives CDR1 MNHEY, CDR2 SVGAGI. The CDR3 loop spans 14 amino acids. The CDR3 region has the DNA TGTACCAGCAGTAACGGACAGGCCGACTACGAGCAGTACTTC. Amino acid sequence: CTSSNGQADYEQYF.

This clonotype was found a few times. In DNA, the CDR3 is TGCAGTGCTCCGCTAGCGAGCTCCTACAATGAGCAGTTCTTC. Its translation: CSAPLASSYNEQFF. The chain carries TRBV20-1 and TRBJ2-1; TRBD2 is a possible D gene (6 bases). CDR1 is DFQATT and CDR2 is SNEGSKA in the germline V gene (reference sequence). The length of the CDR3 is 14 residues. Trimming cost V 5 bases and J 0 bases, with 11 bases left between them.

The chain links TRBV7-9 to TRBJ1-2; possible D gene TRBD1, 5 bases. The CDR3 has 14 residues. Germline assignment: CDR1 SEHNR and CDR2 FQNEAQ (reference sequence). The V and J ends lost 3 bases and 8 bases respectively, with 16 bases between them. CDR3 protein: CASSFQGGFRGYTF. CDR3 DNA: TGTGCCAGCAGCTTCCAGGGAGGGTTCCGAGGCTACACCTTC.

This clonotype was recorded a few times. This sequence joins TRBV10-3 and TRBJ1-5; 12 positions match TRBD1. Germline values: CDR1 ENHRY, CDR2 SYGVKD. CDR3 length equals 17 residues. With V trimmed by 4 bases and J by 6 bases, 10 bases remained unmatched. CDR3 amino acids: CAISGGGTGGVFQPQHF. The CDR3 DNA is TGTGCCATCAGTGGAGGGGGGACAGGGGGCGTATTTCAGCCCCAGCATTTT.

The V and J genes are TRBV24-1 and TRBJ1-2, with 8 bases matching TRBD1. V gave up 5 bases and J gave up 6 bases; unmatched junction bases: 7. The CDR3 consists of 14 residues. Germline-derived CDR1 and CDR2 are KGHDR and SFDVKD. CDR3 protein: CATSGIQGVDGYTF. The CDR3 bases are TGTGCCACCAGTGGTATACAGGGGGTGGATGGCTACACCTTC.

This clonotype was seen many times. The CDR3 loop reads CASSLRWQPPSEQYF. The CDR3 nucleotides read TGTGCCAGCAGCTTACGGTGGCAGCCCCCATCCGAGCAGTACTTC. The gene calls are TRBV11-2 and TRBJ2-7; D ambiguous. From germline, CDR1 is SGHAT and CDR2 FQNNGV. The CDR3 is 15 residues long. V lost 2 bases to trimming and J lost 6 bases, with 17 bases between them.

The genes are TRBV7-8 and TRBJ2-5; TRBD1 or TRBD2 may be the D gene (5 bases each). Looked up from germline, CDR1 is SGHVS and CDR2 is FQNEAQ. Trimming cost V 11 bases and J 1 base, with 26 bases left between them. CDR3 size: 17 residues. The CDR3 bases are TGTGCCGGCGGCCCATTAGGGACCAAAAATCCCCAAGAGACCCAGTACTTC. It yields the protein CAGGPLGTKNPQETQYF.

The chain couples TRBV10-3 to TRBJ2-3; D unclear. The CDR3 has 14 residues. Germline CDR1 ENHRY, CDR2 SYGVKD. V was shortened by 2 bases and J by 5 bases, with 11 bases between the two germline ends. The CDR3: CAISEHLIKDTQYF. CDR3 nucleotide sequence: TGTGCCATCAGTGAGCATTTAATCAAAGATACGCAGTATTTT.

CDR3 loop: CAARDSPYEQYF. The CDR3 nucleotides are TGTGCCGCCCGGGACAGCCCCTACGAGCAGTACTTC. This chain uses TRBV6-4 with TRBJ2-7; 7 positions match TRBD1. CDR3 length: 12 amino acids. Germline V gene sequence: CDR1 MRHNA, CDR2 SNTAGT. Trimming at V came to 11 bases and at J to 2 bases, leaving 6 bases not matched to a gene.

This chain connects TRBV25-1 to TRBJ1-4; D is possibly TRBD1 (5 bases). This CDR3 region has 17 residues. V was trimmed by 5 bases and J by 0 bases, leaving 16 bases between them. CDR1 is MGHDK, CDR2 SYGVNS, per germline. This CDR3 is CASSYGAGLATNEKLFF. CDR3 in DNA: TGTGCCAGCAGTTACGGGGCGGGTCTTGCAACTAATGAAAAACTGTTTTTT.

The chain recombines TRBV2 with TRBJ2-6; D unresolved. Trimming stripped 5 bases from V and 4 bases from J, with 18 bases between. This CDR3 has 17 residues. The germline V gene has CDR1 SNHLY and CDR2 FYNNEI. For the CDR3, the DNA is TGTGCCAGCAGTATGATTAGGACGGGCCGCGGGGCCAACGTCCTGACTTTC. Encoded protein: CASSMIRTGRGANVLTF.

The chain has TRBV15 and TRBJ2-7; possibly TRBD1 for D (5 bases). The CDR3 runs 15 residues. Germline CDR1 reads LNHNV; CDR2 reads YYDKDF (reference sequence). The V end was cut by 5 bases, the J end by 0 bases, with 14 bases between. The CDR3 region is CATSPGIDSSYEQYF. For the CDR3, the DNA is TGTGCCACCAGCCCAGGGATCGATAGCTCCTACGAGCAGTACTTC.

The CDR3 nucleotides are TGTGCCAGTAGTCTGACAGGGGGCGAAGAGACCCAGTACTTC. It translates to CASSLTGGEETQYF. V gene TRBV19 combines with J gene TRBJ2-5; 10 nucleotides line up with TRBD1. From germline, CDR1 is LNHDA and CDR2 SQIVND (reference sequence). V trimming: 5 bases; J trimming: 3 bases; junction bases outside the gene matches: 3. The CDR3 has 14 amino acids.

The chain employs TRBV15 and TRBJ1-2; maybe TRBD1 (5 bases). Deletions cut 0 bases from V and 6 bases from J, with 14 bases between. CDR3 length: 15 amino acids. Germline V gene data show CDR1 as LNHNV and CDR2 as YYDKDF (reference sequence). The CDR3 loop reads CATSRDGWGSDGYTF. The CDR3 region has the DNA TGTGCCACCAGCAGAGATGGATGGGGGTCAGATGGCTACACCTTC. Looking up the rest from reference TRBV15 and TRBJ1-2 gives the full variable domain: DAMVIQNPRYQVTQFGKPVTLSCSQTLNHNVMYWYQQKSSQAPKLLFHYYDKDFNNEADTPDNFQSRRPNTSFCFLDIRSPGLGDTAMYLCATSRDGWGSDGYTFGSGTRLTVV.

This chain links TRBV6-2 or TRBV6-3 with TRBJ1-1; D not certain. CDR1 is MNHEY and CDR2 is SVGEGT in the germline V gene. V was shortened by 2 bases and J by 4 bases, with 14 bases between the two germline ends. The CDR3 consists of 15 residues. The CDR3 DNA reads TGTGCCAGCAGTTACCGAGACTTCATAACCACTGAAGCTTTCTTT. Amino acids: CASSYRDFITTEAFF.

In its sample, this clonotype was seen many times. V is TRBV12-3 or TRBV12-4 and J is TRBJ2-5, with a possible D match to TRBD1 (5 bases). The CDR3 has 15 residues. V was pared by 5 bases and J by 2 bases, with 15 bases between. DNA of the CDR3: TGTGCCAGCAGTCCCAATGCAGGGCAGCAAGAGACCCAGTACTTC. Amino acid sequence: CASSPNAGQQETQYF.

This rearrangement joins TRBV9 to TRBJ1-2, with TRBD1 matching 7 bases. The CDR3 sequence is 14 residues long. Losses at the gene ends were 0 bases for V and 3 bases for J; bases not matched to a gene: 2. The germline V gene encodes CDR1 SGDLS and CDR2 YYNGEE. The DNA for the CDR3 is TGTGCCAGCAGCGTAGCCGACAGGGACTATGGCTACACCTTC. This encodes CASSVADRDYGYTF.

This rearrangement joins TRBV29-1 to TRBJ2-2, with a tentative D call TRBD1 (5 bases). This CDR3 has 14 residues. The germline V and J ends were trimmed by 8 bases and 10 bases, with 23 bases remaining between them. Germline loops: CDR1 SQVTM, CDR2 ANQGSEA. The CDR3 DNA is TGCAGCACCCCCGGTGACAGACCTAACGAGGAGCTGTTTTTT. Its translation is CSTPGDRPNEELFF.

V usage is TRBV6-5 and J usage is TRBJ2-1, with D possibly called TRBD1 or TRBD2 (5 bases each). This CDR3 region has 16 residues. CDR1 is MNHEY, CDR2 SVGAGI, per germline. The V and J ends lost 2 bases and 2 bases respectively, with 13 bases between them. CDR3 amino acids: CASSYRTQGPYNEQFF. The CDR3 DNA sequence: TGTGCCAGCAGTTACCGGACCCAGGGACCCTACAATGAGCAGTTCTTC.

CDR3 nucleotides: TGTGCCAGCAGCTGGGGGGGGGGCGGCGAGCAGTACTTC. This gives the protein CASSWGGGGEQYF. The chain combines TRBV5-4 with TRBJ2-7; maybe TRBD2 (7 bases). Trimming took 3 bases from V and 6 from J, leaving 13 bases between them. The germline CDR1 and CDR2 sequences are SGHNT and YYREEE (reference sequence). The CDR3 runs 13 residues.

CDR3 loop: CSGVEGRYEQYF. In DNA form, the CDR3 reads TGCAGTGGGGTAGAGGGGCGTTACGAGCAGTACTTC. The chain recombines TRBV20-1 with TRBJ2-7; D tentatively fits TRBD1 or TRBD2 (5 bases each). This CDR3 is built from 12 residues. Trimming cost V 7 bases and J 4 bases, with 14 bases left between them. Germline V lookup: CDR1 DFQATT, CDR2 SNEGSKA (reference sequence).

This clonotype has only a few counts. This sequence joins TRBV7-9 and TRBJ1-2; the match to TRBD1 covers 9 bases. The J segment lost 8 bases and the V segment lost 3 bases, leaving 7 bases of the junction unmatched. The CDR3 has 14 amino acids. Germline V gene lookup returns CDR1 SEHNR and CDR2 FQNEAQ (reference sequence). The CDR3 region has the DNA TGTGCCAGCAGCTTCCTGGACAGGGGTGGAGGCTACACCTTC. It encodes CASSFLDRGGGYTF.

This rearrangement joins TRBV10-3 to TRBJ2-5; 10 bases align to TRBD1. The CDR3 is made up of 14 amino acids. V lost 5 bases, J lost 5 bases, and 5 bases stayed unmatched. Germline CDR1 is ENHRY and CDR2 is SYGVKD. CDR3 bases: TGTGCCATCAGTATGACAGGGGGCCGGGAGACCCAGTACTTC. It encodes CAISMTGGRETQYF.

This clonotype was counted between two and nine times. The V and J genes are TRBV20-1 and TRBJ1-1; no clear D. The CDR3 covers 12 residues. CDR1 DFQATT and CDR2 SNEGSKA come from the germline V gene (reference sequence). V dropped 1 base and J dropped 3 bases, with 6 bases sitting between them. Written as DNA, the CDR3 is TGCAGTGCTAGAGTGGGTGACACTGAAGCTTTCTTT. Translating gives CSARVGDTEAFF.

V usage is TRBV6-1 and J usage is TRBJ2-5, with D maybe TRBD1 (6 bases). Germline V gives CDR1 MNHNS, CDR2 SASEGT. The V end was cut by 6 bases, the J end by 0 bases, with 17 bases between. The length of the CDR3 is 16 residues. The CDR3 sequence: CASRTQGFLYQETQYF. CDR3 nucleotides: TGTGCCAGCAGGACACAGGGCTTCCTGTACCAAGAGACCCAGTACTTC.